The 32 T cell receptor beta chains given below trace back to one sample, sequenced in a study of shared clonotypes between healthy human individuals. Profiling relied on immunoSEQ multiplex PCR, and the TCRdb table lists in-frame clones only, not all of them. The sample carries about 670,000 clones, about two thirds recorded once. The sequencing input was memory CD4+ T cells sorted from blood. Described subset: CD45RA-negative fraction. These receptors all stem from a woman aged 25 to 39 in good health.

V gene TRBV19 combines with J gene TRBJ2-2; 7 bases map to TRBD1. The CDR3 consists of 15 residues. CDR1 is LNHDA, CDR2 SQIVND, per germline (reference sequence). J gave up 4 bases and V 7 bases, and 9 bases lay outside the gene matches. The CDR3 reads CASKESRGITGELFF. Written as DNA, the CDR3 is TGTGCCAGTAAAGAGAGCAGGGGGATCACCGGGGAGCTGTTTTTT.

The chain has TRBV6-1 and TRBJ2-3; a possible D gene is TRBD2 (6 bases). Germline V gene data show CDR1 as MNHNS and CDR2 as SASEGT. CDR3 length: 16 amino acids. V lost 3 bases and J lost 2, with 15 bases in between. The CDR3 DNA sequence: TGTGCCAGCAGTGACCCTGGGAGGCCCCCCACAGATACGCAGTATTTT. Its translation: CASSDPGRPPTDTQYF.

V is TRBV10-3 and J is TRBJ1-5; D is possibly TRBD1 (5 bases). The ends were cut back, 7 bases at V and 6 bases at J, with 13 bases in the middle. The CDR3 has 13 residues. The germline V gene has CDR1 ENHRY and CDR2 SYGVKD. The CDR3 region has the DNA TGTGCCATCACGGCAGGGCTTGGTCAGCCCCAGCATTTT. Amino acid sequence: CAITAGLGQPQHF.

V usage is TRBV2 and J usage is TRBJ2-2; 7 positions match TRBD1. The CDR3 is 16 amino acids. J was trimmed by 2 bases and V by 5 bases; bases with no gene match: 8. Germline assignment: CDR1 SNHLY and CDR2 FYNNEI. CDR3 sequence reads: CASSYSGTVNTGELFF. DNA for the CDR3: TGTGCCAGCAGTTACTCCGGGACAGTTAACACCGGGGAGCTGTTTTTT. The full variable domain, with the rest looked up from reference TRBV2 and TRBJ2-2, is EPEVTQTPSHQVTQMGQEVILRCVPISNHLYFYWYRQILGQKVEFLVSFYNNEISEKSEIFDDQFSVERPDGSNFTLKIRSTKLEDSAMYFCASSYSGTVNTGELFFGEGSRLTVL.

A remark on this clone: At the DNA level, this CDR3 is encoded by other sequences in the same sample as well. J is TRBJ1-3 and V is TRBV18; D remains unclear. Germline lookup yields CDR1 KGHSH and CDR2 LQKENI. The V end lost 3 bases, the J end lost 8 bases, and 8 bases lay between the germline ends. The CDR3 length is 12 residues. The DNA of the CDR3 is TGTGCCAGCTCACCTGGAGAGGACACCATATATTTT. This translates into CASSPGEDTIYF.

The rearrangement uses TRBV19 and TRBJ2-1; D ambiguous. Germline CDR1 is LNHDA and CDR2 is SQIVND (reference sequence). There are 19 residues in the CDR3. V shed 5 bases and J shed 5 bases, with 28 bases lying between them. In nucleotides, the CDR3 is TGTGCCAGTAGTCTCGACCGATCCTACGTACGCAGCTACGACAATGAGCAGTTCTTC. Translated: CASSLDRSYVRSYDNEQFF.

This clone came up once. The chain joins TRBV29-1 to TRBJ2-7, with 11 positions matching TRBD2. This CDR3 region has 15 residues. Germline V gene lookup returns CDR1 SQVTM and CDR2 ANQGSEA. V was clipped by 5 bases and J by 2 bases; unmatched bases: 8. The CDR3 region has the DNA TGCAGCGTTCGCCCGACTAGCGGGGACCCCTACGAGCAGTACTTC. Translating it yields CSVRPTSGDPYEQYF.

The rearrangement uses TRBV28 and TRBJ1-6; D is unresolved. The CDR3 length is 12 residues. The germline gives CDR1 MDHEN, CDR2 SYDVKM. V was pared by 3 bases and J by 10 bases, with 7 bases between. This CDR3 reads CASSFRGSPLHF. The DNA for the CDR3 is TGTGCCAGCAGTTTTAGAGGGTCACCCCTCCACTTT.

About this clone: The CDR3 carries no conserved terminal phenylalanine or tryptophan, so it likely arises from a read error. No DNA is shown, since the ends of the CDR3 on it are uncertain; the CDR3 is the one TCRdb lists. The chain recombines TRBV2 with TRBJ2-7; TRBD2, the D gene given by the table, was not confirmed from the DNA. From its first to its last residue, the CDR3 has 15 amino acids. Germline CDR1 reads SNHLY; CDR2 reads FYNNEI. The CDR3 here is CASSEGVGTRNRNPL.

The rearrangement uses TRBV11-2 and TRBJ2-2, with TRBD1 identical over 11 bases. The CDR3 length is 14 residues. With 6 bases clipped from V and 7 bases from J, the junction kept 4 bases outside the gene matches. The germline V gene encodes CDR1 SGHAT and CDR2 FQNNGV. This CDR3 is CASRTGTGGGELFF. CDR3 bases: TGTGCCAGCAGGACCGGGACAGGGGGCGGGGAGCTGTTTTTT.

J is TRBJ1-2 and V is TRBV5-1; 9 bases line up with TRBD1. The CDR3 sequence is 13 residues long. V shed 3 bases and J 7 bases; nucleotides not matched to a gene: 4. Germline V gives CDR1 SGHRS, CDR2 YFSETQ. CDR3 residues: CASSSDRGAGYTF. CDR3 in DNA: TGCGCCAGCAGCTCGGACAGGGGAGCTGGCTACACCTTC.

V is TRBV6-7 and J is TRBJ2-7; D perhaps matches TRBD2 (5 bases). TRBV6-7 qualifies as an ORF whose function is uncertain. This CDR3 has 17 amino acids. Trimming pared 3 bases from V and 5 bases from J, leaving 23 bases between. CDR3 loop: CASSYRRLAGGRNEQYF. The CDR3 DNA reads TGTGCCAGCAGTTATAGGCGGCTAGCCGGAGGCAGGAACGAGCAGTACTTC.

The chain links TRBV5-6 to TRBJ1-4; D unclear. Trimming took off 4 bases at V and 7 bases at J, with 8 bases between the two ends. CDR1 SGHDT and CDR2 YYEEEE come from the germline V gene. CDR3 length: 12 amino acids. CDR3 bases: TGTGCCAGCAGCCGGCGGGGTGAAAAACTGTTTTTT. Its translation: CASSRRGEKLFF.

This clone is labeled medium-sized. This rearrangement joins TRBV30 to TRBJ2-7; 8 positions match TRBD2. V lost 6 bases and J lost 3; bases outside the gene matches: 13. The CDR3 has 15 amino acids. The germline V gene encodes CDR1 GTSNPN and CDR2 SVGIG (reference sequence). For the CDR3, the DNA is TGTGCCTGCACCCCTAAACGCGGGGGGAACTACGAGCAGTACTTC. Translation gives CACTPKRGGNYEQYF.

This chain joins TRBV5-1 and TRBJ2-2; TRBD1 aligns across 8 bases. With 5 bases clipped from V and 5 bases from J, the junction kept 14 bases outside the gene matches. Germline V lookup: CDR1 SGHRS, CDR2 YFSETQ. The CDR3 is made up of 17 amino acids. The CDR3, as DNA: TGCGCCAGCAGTCGAGAGACAGGGGCCCGCGAGACCGGGGAGCTGTTTTTT. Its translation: CASSRETGARETGELFF. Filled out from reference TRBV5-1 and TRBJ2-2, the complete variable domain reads KAGVTQTPRYLIKTRGQQVTLSCSPISGHRSVSWYQQTPGQGLQFLFEYFSETQRNKGNFPGRFSGRQFSNSRSEMNVSTLELGDSALYLCASSRETGARETGELFFGEGSRLTVL.

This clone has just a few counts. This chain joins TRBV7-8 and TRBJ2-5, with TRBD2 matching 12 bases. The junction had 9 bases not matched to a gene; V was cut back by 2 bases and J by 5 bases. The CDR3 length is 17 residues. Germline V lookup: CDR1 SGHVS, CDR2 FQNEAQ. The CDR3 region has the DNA TGTGCCAGCAGCTTAAGGCTAGCGGGAGGGTCTGGGGAGACCCAGTACTTC. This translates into CASSLRLAGGSGETQYF.

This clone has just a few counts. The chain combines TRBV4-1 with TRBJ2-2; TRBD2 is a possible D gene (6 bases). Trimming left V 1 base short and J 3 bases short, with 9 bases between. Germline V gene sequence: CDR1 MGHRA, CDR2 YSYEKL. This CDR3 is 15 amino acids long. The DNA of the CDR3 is TGCGCCAGCAGCCAAGTATGGAGGGACACCGGGGAGCTGTTTTTT. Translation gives CASSQVWRDTGELFF.

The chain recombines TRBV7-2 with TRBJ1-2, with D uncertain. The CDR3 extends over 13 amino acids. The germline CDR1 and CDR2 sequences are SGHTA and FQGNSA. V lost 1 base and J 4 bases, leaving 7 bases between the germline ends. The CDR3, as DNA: TGTGCCAGCAGCTTAGATTCCCCCTATGGCTACACCTTC. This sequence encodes CASSLDSPYGYTF.

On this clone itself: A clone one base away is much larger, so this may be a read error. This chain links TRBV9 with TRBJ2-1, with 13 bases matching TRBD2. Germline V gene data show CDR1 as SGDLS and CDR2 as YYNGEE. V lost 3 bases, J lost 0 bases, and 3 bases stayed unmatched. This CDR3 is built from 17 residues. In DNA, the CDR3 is TGTGCCAGCAGCGCCCGGACTAGCGGGAGCTCCTACAATGAGCAGTTCTTC. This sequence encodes CASSARTSGSSYNEQFF.

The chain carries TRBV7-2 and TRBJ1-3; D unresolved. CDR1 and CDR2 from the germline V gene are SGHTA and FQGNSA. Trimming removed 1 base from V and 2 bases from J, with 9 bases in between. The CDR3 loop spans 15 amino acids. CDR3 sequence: CASSLDRVTGNTIYF. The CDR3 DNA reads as TGTGCCAGCAGCTTAGATAGGGTCACTGGAAACACCATATATTTT.

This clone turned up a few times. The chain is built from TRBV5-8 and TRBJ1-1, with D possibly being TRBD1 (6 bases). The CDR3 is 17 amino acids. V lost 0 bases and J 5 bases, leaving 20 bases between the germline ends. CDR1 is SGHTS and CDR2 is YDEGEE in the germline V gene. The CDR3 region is CASSLGKTQGVVTEAFF. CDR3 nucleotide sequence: TGTGCCAGCAGCTTGGGGAAGACACAGGGAGTAGTAACTGAAGCTTTCTTT.

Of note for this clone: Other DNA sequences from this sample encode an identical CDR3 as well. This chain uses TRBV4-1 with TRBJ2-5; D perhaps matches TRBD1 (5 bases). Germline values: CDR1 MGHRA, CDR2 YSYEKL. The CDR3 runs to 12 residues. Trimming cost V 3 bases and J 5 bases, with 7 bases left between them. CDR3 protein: CASSQPGETQYF. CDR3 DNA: TGCGCCAGCAGCCAGCCAGGGGAGACCCAGTACTTC.

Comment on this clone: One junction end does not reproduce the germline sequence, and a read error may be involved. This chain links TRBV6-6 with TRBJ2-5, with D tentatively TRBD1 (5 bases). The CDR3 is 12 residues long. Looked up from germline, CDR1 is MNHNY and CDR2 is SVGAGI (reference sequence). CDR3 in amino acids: CASSYTSGPKHF. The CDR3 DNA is TGTGCCAGCAGTTACACATCAGGGCCAAAGCACTTC.

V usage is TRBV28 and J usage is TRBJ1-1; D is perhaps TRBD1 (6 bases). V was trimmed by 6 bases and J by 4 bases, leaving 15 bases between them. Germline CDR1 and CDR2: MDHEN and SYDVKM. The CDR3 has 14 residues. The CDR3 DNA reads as TGTGCCAGCAGGTCTCCTGGGGGCACCACTGAAGCTTTCTTT. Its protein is CASRSPGGTTEAFF.

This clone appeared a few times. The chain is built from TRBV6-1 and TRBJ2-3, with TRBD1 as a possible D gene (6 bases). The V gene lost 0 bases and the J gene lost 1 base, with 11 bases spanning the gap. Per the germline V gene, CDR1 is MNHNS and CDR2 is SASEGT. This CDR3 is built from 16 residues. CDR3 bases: TGTGCCAGCAGTGAAGCGCCAGGGGTTGGCACAGATACGCAGTATTTT. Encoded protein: CASSEAPGVGTDTQYF.

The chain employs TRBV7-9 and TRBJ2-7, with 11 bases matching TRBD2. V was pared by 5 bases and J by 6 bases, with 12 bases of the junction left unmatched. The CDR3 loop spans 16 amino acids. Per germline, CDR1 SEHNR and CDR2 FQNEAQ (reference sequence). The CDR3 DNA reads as TGTGCCAGCAGCCCACTTAGCGGGAGGGTCGGCGGCGAGCAGTACTTC. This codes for CASSPLSGRVGGEQYF.

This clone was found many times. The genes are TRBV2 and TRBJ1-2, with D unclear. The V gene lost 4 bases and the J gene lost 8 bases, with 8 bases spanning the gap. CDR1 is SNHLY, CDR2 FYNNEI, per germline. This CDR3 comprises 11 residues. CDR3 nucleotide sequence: TGTGCCAGCAGTGCTAGTAGCGGCTACACCTTC. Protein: CASSASSGYTF.

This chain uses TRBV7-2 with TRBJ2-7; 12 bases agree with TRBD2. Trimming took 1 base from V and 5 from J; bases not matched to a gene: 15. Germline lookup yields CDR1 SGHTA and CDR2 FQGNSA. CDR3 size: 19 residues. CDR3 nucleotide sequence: TGTGCCAGCAGCTTAGGTAGACCGTCTAGCGGGAGGGCCAGGAACGAGCAGTACTTC. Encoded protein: CASSLGRPSSGRARNEQYF. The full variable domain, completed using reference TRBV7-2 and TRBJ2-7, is GAGVSQSPSNKVTEKGKDVELRCDPISGHTALYWYRQSLGQGLEFLIYFQGNSAPDKSGLPSDRFSAERTGGSVSTLTIQRTQQEDSAVYLCASSLGRPSSGRARNEQYFGPGTRLTVT.

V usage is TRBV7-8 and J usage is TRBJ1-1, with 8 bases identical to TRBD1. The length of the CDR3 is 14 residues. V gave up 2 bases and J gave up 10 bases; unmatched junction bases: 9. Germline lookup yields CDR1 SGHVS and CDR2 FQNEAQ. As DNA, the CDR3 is TGTGCCAGCAGCTTAAACGCGGCAGGGGGCAGAGCTTTCTTT. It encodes CASSLNAAGGRAFF.

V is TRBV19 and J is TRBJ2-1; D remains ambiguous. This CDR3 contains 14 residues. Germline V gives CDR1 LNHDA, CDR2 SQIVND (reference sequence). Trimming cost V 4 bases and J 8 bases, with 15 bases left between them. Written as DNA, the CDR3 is TGTGCCAGTAGTACCAGGAAGATTAATGATGAGCAGTTCTTC. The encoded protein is CASSTRKINDEQFF.

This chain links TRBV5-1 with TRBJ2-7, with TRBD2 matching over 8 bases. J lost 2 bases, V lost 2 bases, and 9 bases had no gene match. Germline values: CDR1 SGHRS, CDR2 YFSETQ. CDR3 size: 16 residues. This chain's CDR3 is CASSFYREGRAYEQYF. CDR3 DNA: TGCGCCAGCAGCTTCTACCGGGAGGGCCGCGCCTACGAGCAGTACTTC. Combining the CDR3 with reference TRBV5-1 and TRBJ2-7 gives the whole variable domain KAGVTQTPRYLIKTRGQQVTLSCSPISGHRSVSWYQQTPGQGLQFLFEYFSETQRNKGNFPGRFSGRQFSNSRSEMNVSTLELGDSALYLCASSFYREGRAYEQYFGPGTRLTVT.

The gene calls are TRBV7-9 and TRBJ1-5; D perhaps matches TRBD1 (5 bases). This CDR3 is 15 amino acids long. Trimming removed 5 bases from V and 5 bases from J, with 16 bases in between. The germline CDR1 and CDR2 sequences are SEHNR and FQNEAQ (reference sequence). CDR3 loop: CASSPGPTGHQPQHF. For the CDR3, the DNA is TGTGCCAGCAGCCCCGGCCCTACGGGGCATCAGCCCCAGCATTTT.